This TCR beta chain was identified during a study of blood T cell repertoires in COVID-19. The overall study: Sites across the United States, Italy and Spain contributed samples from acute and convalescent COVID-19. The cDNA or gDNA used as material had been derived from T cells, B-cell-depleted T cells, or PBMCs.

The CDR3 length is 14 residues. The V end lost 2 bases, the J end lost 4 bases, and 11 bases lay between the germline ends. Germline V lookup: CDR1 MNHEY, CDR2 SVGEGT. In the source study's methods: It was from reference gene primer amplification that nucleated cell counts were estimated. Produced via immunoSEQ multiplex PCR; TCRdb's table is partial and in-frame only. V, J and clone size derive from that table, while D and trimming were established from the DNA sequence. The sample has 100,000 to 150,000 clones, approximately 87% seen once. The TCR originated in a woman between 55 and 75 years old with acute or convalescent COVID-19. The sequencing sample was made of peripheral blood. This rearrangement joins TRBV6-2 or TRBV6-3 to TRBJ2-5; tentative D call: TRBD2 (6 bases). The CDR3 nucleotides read TGTGCCAGCAGTTACATCGTCGGGGGAGAGACCCAGTACTTC. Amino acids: CASSYIVGGETQYF.